This T cell receptor beta chain was found in a study of Graves' ophthalmopathy and Graves' hyperthyroidism. This clonotype was detected ten times or more. This CDR3 contains 12 residues. CDR1 is SGHTA, CDR2 FQGNSA, per germline. V was pared by 0 bases and J by 7 bases, with 7 bases between. Amplified TCR beta CDR3 regions were obtained using RNA transcripts as template. The authors performed first-round RT-PCR with HTBI primers and then a second-round multiplex PCR. TCRdb passed the multiplex PCR reads through MiXCR, listing each CDR3 protein once. The profile shows around 1.1 million distinct CDR3 sequences, 35% to 40% of them singletons.

V is TRBV7-2 and J is TRBJ2-7; D remains ambiguous. Input material: peripheral blood or thyroid tissue (not recorded which). The sequence came from an adult man with Graves' hyperthyroidism. Written as DNA, the CDR3 is TGTGCCAGCAGCTTAGCCACTCAGGAGCAGTACTTC. It encodes CASSLATQEQYF.